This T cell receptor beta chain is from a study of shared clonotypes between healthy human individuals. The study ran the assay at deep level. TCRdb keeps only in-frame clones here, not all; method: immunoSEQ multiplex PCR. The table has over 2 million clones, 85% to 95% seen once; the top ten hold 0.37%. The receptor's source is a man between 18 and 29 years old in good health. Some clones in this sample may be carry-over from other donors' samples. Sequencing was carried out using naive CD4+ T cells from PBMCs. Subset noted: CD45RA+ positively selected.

CDR3 in amino acids: CASSPGTGGKSGANVLTF. For the CDR3, the DNA is TGTGCCAGCTCCCCCGGGACAGGGGGCAAGAGTGGGGCCAACGTCCTGACTTTC. The chain combines TRBV18 with TRBJ2-6, with 12 bases matching TRBD1. The CDR3 consists of 18 residues. The germline CDR1 and CDR2 sequences are KGHSH and LQKENI. V lost 6 bases and J lost 3; bases outside the gene matches: 9.